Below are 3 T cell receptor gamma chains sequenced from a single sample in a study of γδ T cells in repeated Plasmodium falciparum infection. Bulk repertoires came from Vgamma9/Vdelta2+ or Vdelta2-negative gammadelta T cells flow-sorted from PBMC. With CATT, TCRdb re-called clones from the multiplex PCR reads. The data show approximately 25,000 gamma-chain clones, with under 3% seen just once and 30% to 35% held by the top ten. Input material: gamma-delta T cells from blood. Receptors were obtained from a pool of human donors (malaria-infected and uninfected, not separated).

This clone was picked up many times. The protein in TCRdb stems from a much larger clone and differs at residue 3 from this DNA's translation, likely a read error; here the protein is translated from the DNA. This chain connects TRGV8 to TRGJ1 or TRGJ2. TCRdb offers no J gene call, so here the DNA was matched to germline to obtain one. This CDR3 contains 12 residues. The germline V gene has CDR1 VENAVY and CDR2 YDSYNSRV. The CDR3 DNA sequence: TGTGCCCCCTGGGATAGGCGGTATAAGAAACTCTTT. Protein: CAPWDRRYKKLF.

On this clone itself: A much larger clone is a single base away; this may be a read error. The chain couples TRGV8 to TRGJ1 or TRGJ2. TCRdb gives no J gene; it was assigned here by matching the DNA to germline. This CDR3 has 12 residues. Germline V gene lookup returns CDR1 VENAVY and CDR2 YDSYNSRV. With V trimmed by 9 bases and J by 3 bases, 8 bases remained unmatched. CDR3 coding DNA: TGTGCCACCCGGGGTTTTTATTATAAGAAACTCTTT. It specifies CATRGFYYKKLF.

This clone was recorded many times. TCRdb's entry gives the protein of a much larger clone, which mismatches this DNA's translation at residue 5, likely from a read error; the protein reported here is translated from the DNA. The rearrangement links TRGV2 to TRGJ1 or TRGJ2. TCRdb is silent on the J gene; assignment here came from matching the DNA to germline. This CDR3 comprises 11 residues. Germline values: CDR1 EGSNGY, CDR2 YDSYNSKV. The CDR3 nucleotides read TGTGCCACCTGGGGCGGGCGTTGGAAACTCTTT. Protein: CATWGGRWKLF.